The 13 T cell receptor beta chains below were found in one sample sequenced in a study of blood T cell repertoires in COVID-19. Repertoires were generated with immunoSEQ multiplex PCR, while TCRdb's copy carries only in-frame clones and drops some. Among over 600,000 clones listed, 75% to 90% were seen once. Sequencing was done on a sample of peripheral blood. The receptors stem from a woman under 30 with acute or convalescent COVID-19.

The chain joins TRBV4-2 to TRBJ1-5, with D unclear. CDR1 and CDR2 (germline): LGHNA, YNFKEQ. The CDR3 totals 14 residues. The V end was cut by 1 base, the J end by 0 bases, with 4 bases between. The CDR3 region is CASSQVYSNQPQHF. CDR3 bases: TGTGCCAGCAGCCAAGTGTATAGCAATCAGCCCCAGCATTTT.

CDR3 DNA sequence: TGTGCAAGTCGCTCCGGAGGGACAGCAAAAGAAAACACTGAAGCTTTCTTT. Its protein is CASRSGGTAKENTEAFF. The chain couples TRBV12-2 to TRBJ1-1; no DNA check was done on the table's D call, TRBD1. TRBV12-2 is a known pseudogene. This CDR3 comprises 17 residues.

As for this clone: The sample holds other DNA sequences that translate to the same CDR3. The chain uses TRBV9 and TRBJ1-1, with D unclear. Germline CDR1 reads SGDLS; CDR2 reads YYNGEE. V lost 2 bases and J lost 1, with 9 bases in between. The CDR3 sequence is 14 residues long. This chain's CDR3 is CASSVGSRNTEAFF. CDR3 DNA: TGTGCCAGCAGCGTCGGTAGTAGGAACACTGAAGCTTTCTTT.

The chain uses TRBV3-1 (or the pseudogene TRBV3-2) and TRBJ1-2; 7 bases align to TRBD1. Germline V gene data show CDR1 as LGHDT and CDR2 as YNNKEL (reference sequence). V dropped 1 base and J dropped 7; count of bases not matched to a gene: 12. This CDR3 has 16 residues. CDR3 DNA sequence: TGTGCCAGCAGCCAAGGGAGGGGGACAGCGAAAGGTGGCTACACCTTC. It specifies CASSQGRGTAKGGYTF.

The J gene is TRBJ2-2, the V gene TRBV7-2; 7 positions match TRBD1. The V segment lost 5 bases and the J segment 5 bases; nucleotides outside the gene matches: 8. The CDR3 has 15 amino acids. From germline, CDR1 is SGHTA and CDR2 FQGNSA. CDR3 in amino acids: CASSQFAGGTGELFF. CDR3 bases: TGTGCCAGCAGCCAGTTCGCAGGGGGTACCGGGGAGCTGTTTTTT.

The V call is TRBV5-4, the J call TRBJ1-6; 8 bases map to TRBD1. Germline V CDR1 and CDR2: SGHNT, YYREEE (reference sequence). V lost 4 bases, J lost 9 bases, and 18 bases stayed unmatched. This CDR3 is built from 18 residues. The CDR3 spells CASSTYSTGGRGGSPLHF. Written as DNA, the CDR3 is TGTGCCAGCAGCACGTACTCCACAGGGGGACGCGGGGGTTCACCCCTCCACTTT.

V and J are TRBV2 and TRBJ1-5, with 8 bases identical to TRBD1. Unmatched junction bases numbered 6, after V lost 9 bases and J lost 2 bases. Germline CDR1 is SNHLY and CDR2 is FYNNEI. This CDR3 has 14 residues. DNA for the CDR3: TGTGCCAGTTCAGGGGGCGAACGCAATCAGCCCCAGCATTTT. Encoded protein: CASSGGERNQPQHF.

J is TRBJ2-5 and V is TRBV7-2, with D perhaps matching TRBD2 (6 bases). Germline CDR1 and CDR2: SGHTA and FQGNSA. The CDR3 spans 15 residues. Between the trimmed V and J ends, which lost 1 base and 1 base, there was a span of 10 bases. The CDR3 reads CASSLGLVTQETQYF. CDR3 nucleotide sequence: TGTGCCAGCAGCTTAGGACTAGTCACCCAAGAGACCCAGTACTTC.

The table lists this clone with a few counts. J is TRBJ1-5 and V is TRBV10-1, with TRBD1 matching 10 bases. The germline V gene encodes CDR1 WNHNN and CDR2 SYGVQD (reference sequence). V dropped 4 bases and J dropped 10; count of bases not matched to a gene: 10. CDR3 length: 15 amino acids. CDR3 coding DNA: TGCGCCAGCAGTGGGGACAGGGGACTAGGCGAACCCCAGCATTTT. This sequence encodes CASSGDRGLGEPQHF.

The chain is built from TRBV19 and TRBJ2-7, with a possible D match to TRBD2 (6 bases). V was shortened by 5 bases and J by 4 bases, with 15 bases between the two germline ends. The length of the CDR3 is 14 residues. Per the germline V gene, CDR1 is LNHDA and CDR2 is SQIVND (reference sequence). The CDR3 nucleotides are TGTGCCAGTAGTCCCCCGGGAGTCCTATACGAGCAGTACTTC. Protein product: CASSPPGVLYEQYF.

The CDR3 spells CASSETLGHTNTEAFF. The CDR3 nucleotides read TGTGCCAGCAGTGAAACCTTGGGACACACGAACACTGAAGCTTTCTTT. This chain uses TRBV6-1 with TRBJ1-1; D possibly corresponds to TRBD1 (6 bases). This CDR3 spans 16 amino acids. V was clipped by 2 bases and J by 1 base, with 14 bases between them. CDR1 MNHNS and CDR2 SASEGT come from the germline V gene.

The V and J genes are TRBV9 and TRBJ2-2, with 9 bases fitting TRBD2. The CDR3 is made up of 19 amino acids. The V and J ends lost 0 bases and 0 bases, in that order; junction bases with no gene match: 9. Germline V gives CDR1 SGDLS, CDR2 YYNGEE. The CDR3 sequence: CASSVDKRGDPSNTGELFF. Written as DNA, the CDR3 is TGTGCCAGCAGCGTAGACAAGCGGGGGGACCCCTCGAACACCGGGGAGCTGTTTTTT.

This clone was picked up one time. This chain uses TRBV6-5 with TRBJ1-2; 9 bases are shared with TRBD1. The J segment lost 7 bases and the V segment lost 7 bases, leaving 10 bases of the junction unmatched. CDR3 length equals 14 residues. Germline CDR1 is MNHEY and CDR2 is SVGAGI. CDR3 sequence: CASTRDRELSGYTF. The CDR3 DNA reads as TGTGCCAGCACCCGGGACAGGGAACTATCTGGCTACACCTTC.